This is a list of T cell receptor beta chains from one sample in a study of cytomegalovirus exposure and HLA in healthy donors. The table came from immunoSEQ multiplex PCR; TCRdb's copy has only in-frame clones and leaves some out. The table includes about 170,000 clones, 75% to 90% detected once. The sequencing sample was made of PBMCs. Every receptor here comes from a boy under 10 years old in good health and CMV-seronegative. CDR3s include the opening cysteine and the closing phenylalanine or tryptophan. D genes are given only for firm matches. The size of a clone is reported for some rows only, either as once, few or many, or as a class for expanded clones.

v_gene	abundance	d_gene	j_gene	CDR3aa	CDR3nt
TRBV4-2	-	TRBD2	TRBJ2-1	CASSQGIGTSGEQFF	TGTGCCAGCAGCCAAGGTATCGGGACTAGCGGAGAGCAGTTCTTC
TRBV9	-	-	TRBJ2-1	CASSVTRGGDEQFF	TGTGCCAGCAGCGTTACAAGGGGGGGGGATGAGCAGTTCTTC
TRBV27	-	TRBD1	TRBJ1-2	CASSQNIGTDFSGYTF	TGTGCCAGCAGCCAAAATATTGGGACAGATTTTAGTGGCTACACCTTC
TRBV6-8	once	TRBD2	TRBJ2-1	CASTAVAGGPEQFF	TGTGCCAGCACCGCGGTAGCGGGGGGACCTGAGCAGTTCTTC
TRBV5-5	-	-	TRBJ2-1	CASRQSWNEQFF	TGTGCCAGCAGACAGTCGTGGAATGAGCAGTTCTTC
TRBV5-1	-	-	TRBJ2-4	CASSWGLGRDIQYF	TGCGCCAGCAGCTGGGGTCTCGGGCGGGACATTCAGTACTTC
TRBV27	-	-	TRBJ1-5	CASSLEAQPNQPQHF	TGTGCCAGCAGTTTAGAGGCGCAACCCAATCAGCCCCAGCATTTT
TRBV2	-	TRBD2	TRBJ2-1	CASRTSGSYNEQFF	TGTGCCAGCCGAACTAGCGGTTCCTACAATGAGCAGTTCTTC
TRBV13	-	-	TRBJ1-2	CASSLRTEGYGYTF	TGTGCCAGCAGCTTACGGACAGAAGGATATGGTTACACCTTC
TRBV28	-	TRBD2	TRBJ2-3	CASSSGPVGGATQYF	TGTGCCAGCAGTTCCGGGCCCGTGGGAGGGGCTACGCAGTATTTT
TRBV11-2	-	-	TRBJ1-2	CASRPPWDIGGYTF	TGTGCCAGCAGACCCCCCTGGGACATCGGGGGCTACACCTTC
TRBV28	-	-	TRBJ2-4	CASSFLTDIQYF	TGTGCCAGCAGTTTCTTGACTGACATTCAGTACTTC
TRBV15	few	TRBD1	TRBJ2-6	CATSATGTGANVLTF	TGTGCCACCAGCGCGACAGGGACTGGGGCCAACGTCCTGACTTTC
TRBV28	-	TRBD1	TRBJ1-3	CASSPGQPSGNTIYF	TGTGCCAGCAGTCCGGGACAGCCCTCTGGAAACACCATATATTTT
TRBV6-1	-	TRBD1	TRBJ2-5	CARGTARETQYF	TGTGCCAGGGGGACAGCTCGGGAGACCCAGTACTTC
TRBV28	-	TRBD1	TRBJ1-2	CASSSTGVAGYTF	TGTGCCAGCAGTTCGACAGGGGTGGCTGGCTACACCTTC
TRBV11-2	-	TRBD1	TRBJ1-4	CASSFPKGAKLFF	TGTGCCAGCAGCTTTCCCAAGGGGGCCAAACTGTTTTTT
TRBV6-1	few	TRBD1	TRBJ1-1	CASSEGTGTEAFF	TGTGCCAGCAGTGAAGGGACAGGGACTGAAGCTTTCTTT
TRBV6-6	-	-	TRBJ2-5	CASSYSGGAQETQYF	TGTGCCAGCAGTTACTCTGGGGGGGCCCAAGAGACCCAGTACTTC
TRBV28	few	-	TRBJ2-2	CASSLGRVWTGELFF	TGTGCCAGCAGTTTAGGCAGGGTGTGGACCGGGGAGCTGTTTTTT
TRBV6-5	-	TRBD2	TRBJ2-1	CASSYLSGSSYNEQFF	TGTGCCAGCAGTTACCTCAGCGGGAGCTCCTACAATGAGCAGTTCTTC
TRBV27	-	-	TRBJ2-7	CASSLSGTGYEQYF	TGTGCCAGCAGTTTATCCGGCACGGGCTACGAGCAGTACTTC
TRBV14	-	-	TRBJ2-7	CASSQVYGGLGYF	TGTGCCAGCAGCCAAGTATACGGGGGGCTGGGGTACTTC
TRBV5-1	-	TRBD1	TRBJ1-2	CASREGQNYGYTF	TGCGCCAGCAGGGAGGGACAGAACTATGGCTACACCTTC
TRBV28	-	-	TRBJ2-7	CASRRTPPDYEQYF	TGTGCCAGCAGACGGACACCCCCGGATTACGAGCAGTACTTC
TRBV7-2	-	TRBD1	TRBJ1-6	CASSLLGTGDSPLHF	TGTGCCAGCAGTCTACTCGGGACAGGGGATTCACCCCTCCACTTT
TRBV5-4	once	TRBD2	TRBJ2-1	CASSLASSGSYNEQFF	TGTGCCAGCAGCTTGGCTTCTAGCGGGAGTTACAATGAGCAGTTCTTC
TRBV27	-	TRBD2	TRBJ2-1	CASSSSGIRLHEQFF	TGTGCCAGCAGTTCTAGCGGGATACGCCTCCATGAGCAGTTCTTC
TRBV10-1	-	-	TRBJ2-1	CASSESGKGNNEQFF	TGCGCCAGCAGTGAGTCAGGGAAGGGGAACAATGAGCAGTTCTTC
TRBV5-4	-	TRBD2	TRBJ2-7	CASSGGLVGEQYF	TGTGCCAGCAGTGGGGGACTAGTTGGGGAGCAGTACTTC
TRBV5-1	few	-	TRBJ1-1	CASSLASNTEAFF	TGCGCCAGCAGCTTGGCTTCGAACACTGAAGCTTTCTTT
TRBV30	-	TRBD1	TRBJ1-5	CAWSDRGPGPQHF	TGTGCCTGGAGCGACAGGGGGCCGGGACCCCAGCATTTT
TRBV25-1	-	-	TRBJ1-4	CASRGQPGEKLFF	TGTGCCAGCAGAGGACAGCCGGGTGAAAAACTGTTTTTT
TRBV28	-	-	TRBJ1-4	CASSAQGVTNEKLFF	TGTGCCAGCAGTGCACAGGGAGTCACTAATGAAAAACTGTTTTTT
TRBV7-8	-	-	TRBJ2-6	CASSLTGANVLTF	TGTGCCAGCAGCCTAACTGGGGCCAACGTCCTGACTTTC
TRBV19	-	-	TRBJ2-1	CASSPRSGGASSEQFF	TGTGCCAGTAGCCCCCGTAGCGGAGGGGCGAGTAGTGAGCAGTTCTTC
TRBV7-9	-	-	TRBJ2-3	CASSLPVSTDTQYF	TGTGCCAGCAGCCTTCCCGTTAGCACAGATACGCAGTATTTT
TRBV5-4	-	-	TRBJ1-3	CASSLDRVGNTIYF	TGTGCCAGCAGCTTGGACAGGGTTGGAAACACCATATATTTT
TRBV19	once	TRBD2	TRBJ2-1	CASSYTSGIRSYNEQFF	TGTGCCAGTAGTTATACTAGCGGGATTAGATCCTACAATGAGCAGTTCTTC
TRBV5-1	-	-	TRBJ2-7	CASSSPAYEQYF	TGCGCCAGCAGCTCACCTGCCTACGAGCAGTACTTC
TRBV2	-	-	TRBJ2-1	CASTPRGLKNSYNEQFF	TGTGCCAGCACCCCGCGCGGACTCAAAAATTCCTACAATGAGCAGTTCTTC
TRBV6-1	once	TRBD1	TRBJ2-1	CASSPGQGVEEQFF	TGTGCCAGCAGCCCGGGACAGGGGGTTGAGGAGCAGTTCTTC
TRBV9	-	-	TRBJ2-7	CASSPLGGHEQYF	TGTGCCAGCAGCCCCCTTGGCGGCCACGAGCAGTACTTC
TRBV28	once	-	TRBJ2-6	CASGGWDGANVLTF	TGTGCCAGCGGGGGGTGGGACGGGGCCAACGTCCTGACTTTC
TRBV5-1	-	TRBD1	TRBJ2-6	CASSSPKGQGANFGANVLTF	TGCGCCAGCAGCTCCCCAAAGGGACAGGGGGCAAACTTCGGGGCCAACGTCCTGACTTTC
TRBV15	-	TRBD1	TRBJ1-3	CATTGTGGPSGNTIYF	TGTGCCACCACCGGGACAGGGGGACCCTCTGGAAACACCATATATTTT
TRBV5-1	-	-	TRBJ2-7	CASSNMGATVSYEQYF	TGCGCCAGCAGCAATATGGGCGCTACAGTTTCCTACGAGCAGTACTTC